This T cell receptor beta chain is drawn from a study of early T cells in non-severe SARS-CoV-2 infection. Details on this clonotype: This may arise from a read error, as a much more abundant clone is one base away.

J lost 0 bases, V lost 10 bases, and 8 bases had no gene match. This CDR3 region has 14 residues. TCRdb ran MiXCR on the 5' RACE reads and lists one entry per CDR3 protein. The sample includes approximately 35,000 distinct CDR3 sequences, 5% of them seen just once. The chain couples TRBV12-3 or TRBV12-4 to TRBJ1-2, with 7 bases identical to TRBD1. This receptor was obtained from an adult who was a healthcare worker with PCR-confirmed SARS-CoV-2 infection or an uninfected control (not recorded which). The sequencing sample was made of whole blood. The DNA of the CDR3 is TGTGCCAACAAACCGGGACAGACTAACTATGGCTACACCTTC. It yields the protein CANKPGQTNYGYTF.